The rows below give T cell receptor beta chains drawn from one sample of a study of blood T cell repertoires in COVID-19. Some clones are missing from TCRdb's copy, which holds only in-frame ones; the method was immunoSEQ multiplex PCR. The data show approximately 210,000 clones, roughly 82% seen once. The source material was peripheral blood. These receptors originate from a middle-aged woman with acute or convalescent COVID-19. CDR3s include the opening cysteine and the closing phenylalanine or tryptophan. Each record gives: clone size, J gene, CDR3 length, V gene, D gene, CDR3 DNA, CDR3 protein. D genes are given only for firm matches. The size field is filled for only some rows; it gives once, few, many or a size class.

>-|TRBJ2-5|18|TRBV27|TRBD2
TGTGCCAGCAGTCGGGGGTGGGCGGGGGGCCTCATCCAAGAGACCCAGTACTTC
CASSRGWAGGLIQETQYF
>-|TRBJ1-5|14|TRBV19|TRBD1
TGTGCCAGTAGCTCGACAGGGGTGGAACAGCCCCAGCATTTT
CASSSTGVEQPQHF
>once|TRBJ2-1|13|TRBV6-2/TRBV6-3|TRBD1
TGTGCCAGCAGTCGGGACAGGGTCCATGAGCAGTTCTTC
CASSRDRVHEQFF
>-|TRBJ1-1|14|TRBV19|TRBD1
TGTGCCACTATTGGGACAGCCCTGAACACTGAAGCTTTCTTT
CATIGTALNTEAFF
>-|TRBJ2-3|13|TRBV4-3|-
TGCGCCAGCAGCCAAGAATATGTGGATACGCAGTATTTT
CASSQEYVDTQYF
>-|TRBJ1-2|16|TRBV4-1|-
TGCGCCAGCAGCCAAGTGGCGCGACGGAGAAACTATGGCTACACCTTC
CASSQVARRRNYGYTF
>-|TRBJ1-2|13|TRBV5-1|TRBD1
TGCGCCAGCAGCCCGGGGGACAGGGTAGAACACACCTTC
CASSPGDRVEHTF
>once|TRBJ2-3|17|TRBV2|-
TGTGCCAGCAGTGAAGAAACACAGGTCGGTTACACAGATACGCAGTATTTT
CASSEETQVGYTDTQYF
>-|TRBJ2-5|19|TRBV3-1/TRBV3-2|TRBD2
TGTGCCAGCAGCCAGTCCCGATTAGGACTAGTCGATCCGGGGGAGACCCAGTACTTC
CASSQSRLGLVDPGETQYF
>once|TRBJ1-3|12|TRBV4-1|-
TGCGCCAGCAGCCAAGAGGTAGACACCATATATTTT
CASSQEVDTIYF
>-|TRBJ1-2|13|TRBV6-4|-
TGTGCCAGCAGTCCCCTTCCTAACTATGGCTACACCTTC
CASSPLPNYGYTF
>-|TRBJ2-6|15|TRBV24-1|-
TGTGCCACCAGTGACCTCTCGAGTGGGGCCAACGTCCTGACTTTC
CATSDLSSGANVLTF
>-|TRBJ1-6|11|TRBV6-6|-
TGTGCCAGCGAGAGCGTCGGGCCCCTCCACTTT
CASESVGPLHF
>-|TRBJ2-7|13|TRBV13|-
TGTGCCAGCAGCTTGGCTACAGGGTACGAGCAGTACTTC
CASSLATGYEQYF
>-|TRBJ1-1|15|TRBV4-3|-
TGCGCCAGCAGCCAAGTATGGGGCGGGAACACTGAAGCTTTCTTT
CASSQVWGGNTEAFF
>few|TRBJ2-2|15|TRBV6-5|TRBD2
TGTGCCAGCAGCCGTGGGACTAGCGGGGGGACGGAGCTGTTTTTT
CASSRGTSGGTELFF
>once|TRBJ1-2|16|TRBV7-2|-
TGTGCCAGCAGCCCGCCCTCCGGGTCGCCCAACTATGGCTACACCTTC
CASSPPSGSPNYGYTF
>many|TRBJ2-7|15|TRBV10-3|-
TGTGCCATCAGTTACTCGCAGGGGAAAGCCTACGAGCAGTACTTC
CAISYSQGKAYEQYF
>-|TRBJ2-1|17|TRBV19|-
TGTGCCAGTAGTCCACAAACCGGGACTCCAAGAGGCGATGAGCAGTTCTTC
CASSPQTGTPRGDEQFF
>-|TRBJ2-1|15|TRBV5-1|-
TGCGCCAGCAGCTTGGGACAGCCCGGGTTGAATGAGCAGTTCTTC
CASSLGQPGLNEQFF
>once|TRBJ1-5|13|TRBV12-3/TRBV12-4|-
TGTGCCAGCAGTTTAGAGCTGAATCAGCCCCAGCATTTT
CASSLELNQPQHF
>once|TRBJ2-7|15|TRBV11-2|-
TGTGCCAGCAGCTTGCATGCGGGTTCCTCCTACGAGCAGTACTTC
CASSLHAGSSYEQYF
>-|TRBJ2-1|15|TRBV9|TRBD1
TGTGCCATCTCGACGACAGGGGACGCCTACAATGAGCAGTTCTTC
CAISTTGDAYNEQFF